This T cell receptor (beta chain) was obtained from a study of vaccination and CD4 T cells after COVID-19. Overall study context: Taking of post-vaccine samples occurred a median around 70 days after dose two (range 14 to 241). As control conditions, cultures were given either a CEFX pool serving as positive control, an HIV-1 Nef pool, or no peptide at all.

Germline V CDR1 and CDR2: DFQATT, SNEGSKA (reference sequence). The ends lost 5 bases at V and 4 bases at J; junction bases unmatched: 14. The CDR3 has 17 residues. Treatment defined: approximately 11-day PBMC culture with coronavirus spike peptide pools or control peptides (ViraFEST assay). The study sequenced cultured CD4+ T cell DNA using the Oncomine TCR Beta short-read assay. One entry per CDR3 protein, called by TCRdb with MiXCR from the PCR reads. The table includes fewer than 15,000 distinct CDR3 sequences, 62% detected once. This clonotype was counted between two and nine times. The antigen is unknown.

The genes are TRBV20-1 and TRBJ2-3; 11 bases align to TRBD2. The sample comprised CD4+ T cells from blood, cultured in vitro. The clonotype comes from a human donor who had recovered from COVID-19. This CDR3 reads CSASRLAGFSGPDTQYF. The CDR3 DNA reads as TGCAGTGCTTCGAGACTAGCGGGATTTTCGGGGCCAGATACGCAGTATTTT.